These 10 T cell receptor beta chains were all obtained from the same sample, sequenced in a study of blood T cell repertoires in COVID-19. The repertoire was sequenced with immunoSEQ multiplex PCR; TCRdb's copy has only in-frame clones and lacks some. The data show approximately 160,000 clones, more than 75% seen once. The sequenced sample consisted of PBMCs or T cells enriched from blood (not recorded which). The source of these receptors is a woman aged 45-65 years who had recovered from COVID-19.

The V gene is TRBV5-4, the J gene TRBJ1-4, with a possible D match to TRBD1 (6 bases). This CDR3 is built from 15 residues. Trimming left V 4 bases short and J 5 bases short, with 15 bases between. The germline V gene has CDR1 SGHNT and CDR2 YYREEE (reference sequence). The CDR3 spells CASSSGQSWNEKLFF. CDR3 sequence (DNA): TGTGCCAGCAGCAGCGGACAGAGCTGGAATGAAAAACTGTTTTTT.

V and J are TRBV27 and TRBJ1-1; the match to TRBD1 covers 7 bases. Per germline, CDR1 MNHEY and CDR2 SMNVEV (reference sequence). J lost 4 bases, V lost 6 bases, and 11 bases had no gene match. This CDR3 spans 15 amino acids. The chain's CDR3 is CASRYTAGGGTEAFF. The DNA of the CDR3 is TGTGCCAGCAGATACACTGCAGGGGGTGGCACTGAAGCTTTCTTT.

In this sample, this clone turned up a few times. The J gene is TRBJ2-7, the V gene TRBV11-2, with 7 bases aligning to TRBD2. Trimming cost V 1 base and J 4 bases; bases outside gene matches: 1. CDR1 SGHAT and CDR2 FQNNGV come from the germline V gene. The CDR3 has 13 residues. CDR3 sequence: CASSLGRGYEQYF. In nucleotides, the CDR3 is TGTGCCAGCAGCTTAGGGCGGGGGTACGAGCAGTACTTC.

This sequence joins TRBV7-2 and TRBJ1-5, with D possibly matching TRBD1 (6 bases). This CDR3 contains 14 residues. Per germline, CDR1 SGHTA and CDR2 FQGNSA. V lost 5 bases and J lost 2, with 10 bases in between. The CDR3 DNA reads as TGTGCCAGCAGCATACAGGGTGGCAATCAGCCCCAGCATTTT. Encoded protein: CASSIQGGNQPQHF.

The gene calls are TRBV7-9 and TRBJ1-5, with 9 bases that match TRBD1. The V segment lost 8 bases and the J segment 4 bases; nucleotides outside the gene matches: 6. Germline V gene data show CDR1 as SEHNR and CDR2 as FQNEAQ (reference sequence). CDR3 length: 14 amino acids. The CDR3 loop is CASSGTGHNQPQHF. The CDR3 DNA reads as TGTGCCAGCTCCGGGACAGGGCATAATCAGCCCCAGCATTTT.

This sequence joins TRBV3-1 (or the pseudogene TRBV3-2) and TRBJ2-3; 9 bases align to TRBD2. The CDR3 has 20 amino acids. From germline, CDR1 is LGHDT and CDR2 YNNKEL (reference sequence). With 4 bases clipped from V and 4 bases from J, the junction kept 21 bases outside the gene matches. The CDR3 DNA follows: TGTGCCAGCAGCCCCCCAGAAGGTCAGCTGCGGGAGGGCCGTTCAGATACGCAGTATTTT. Encoded protein: CASSPPEGQLREGRSDTQYF.

The chain recombines TRBV5-1 with TRBJ2-6; maybe TRBD2 (6 bases). CDR1 is SGHRS, CDR2 YFSETQ, per germline. The CDR3 runs to 19 residues. The ends were cut back, 2 bases at V and 0 bases at J, with 18 bases in the middle. The CDR3 sequence: CASSLGTGFLSSGANVLTF. CDR3 nucleotide sequence: TGCGCCAGCAGCTTAGGGACTGGGTTCCTAAGCTCTGGGGCCAACGTCCTGACTTTC. The full variable domain, its missing parts supplied by reference TRBV5-1 and TRBJ2-6, is KAGVTQTPRYLIKTRGQQVTLSCSPISGHRSVSWYQQTPGQGLQFLFEYFSETQRNKGNFPGRFSGRQFSNSRSEMNVSTLELGDSALYLCASSLGTGFLSSGANVLTFGAGSRLTVL.

The V and J genes are TRBV15 and TRBJ1-1; TRBD1 matches at 9 bases. The germline V gene has CDR1 LNHNV and CDR2 YYDKDF (reference sequence). The CDR3 covers 18 residues. V shed 5 bases, J shed 1 base, and the junction held 14 bases outside the gene matches. DNA for the CDR3: TGTGCCACCAGCGGGACAGGGTGGGGTTTTAGGTCGAACACTGAAGCTTTCTTT. It codes for CATSGTGWGFRSNTEAFF.

This chain uses TRBV5-6 with TRBJ1-1; 9 bases are a match to TRBD1. CDR3 length: 15 amino acids. Unmatched junction bases numbered 6, after V lost 2 bases and J lost 4 bases. Germline lookup yields CDR1 SGHDT and CDR2 YYEEEE. The CDR3 loop is CASSLGQGTGTEAFF. The DNA of the CDR3 is TGTGCCAGCAGCTTAGGACAGGGGACAGGCACTGAAGCTTTCTTT.

This clone was seen once. V and J are TRBV4-3 and TRBJ1-1; the D is unclear. V lost 3 bases and J 5 bases, leaving 16 bases between the germline ends. This CDR3 region has 15 residues. Germline V gene lookup returns CDR1 LGHNA and CDR2 YSLEER. The CDR3 DNA sequence: TGCGCCAGCAGCCACTCGAACAGTGATGTTACTGAAGCTTTCTTT. Translation: CASSHSNSDVTEAFF.